Below, 23 T cell receptor beta chains from the same sample are listed, as sequenced in a study of cytomegalovirus exposure and HLA in healthy donors. PCR involved 60 Vbeta and 13 Jbeta primers. Profiled with immunoSEQ multiplex PCR; TCRdb holds only in-frame clones, not every one. The sample has 150,000 to 200,000 clones, about 75% seen once; the top ten hold 5% to 8%. The sequencing input was PBMCs. The origin of the receptors is a man in his forties in good health and CMV-seropositive.

The V and J genes are TRBV19 and TRBJ2-7, with unresolved D. The CDR3 covers 11 residues. Germline assignment: CDR1 LNHDA and CDR2 SQIVND (reference sequence). Between the trimmed V and J ends, which lost 5 bases and 4 bases, there was a span of 6 bases. The CDR3 DNA sequence: TGTGCCAGTAGTTCGTCGTACGAGCAGTACTTC. This translates into CASSSSYEQYF.

The chain links TRBV2 to TRBJ2-7; 9 nucleotides align to TRBD2. The junction had 5 bases not matched to a gene; V was cut back by 6 bases and J by 2 bases. The CDR3 loop spans 14 amino acids. Germline V gives CDR1 SNHLY, CDR2 FYNNEI. The DNA for the CDR3 is TGTGCCAGCAGAATGACTAGCGGCACCTACGAGCAGTACTTC. Translation gives CASRMTSGTYEQYF. Full variable domain (missing parts from reference TRBV2 and TRBJ2-7): EPEVTQTPSHQVTQMGQEVILRCVPISNHLYFYWYRQILGQKVEFLVSFYNNEISEKSEIFDDQFSVERPDGSNFTLKIRSTKLEDSAMYFCASRMTSGTYEQYFGPGTRLTVT.

V usage is TRBV23-1 and J usage is TRBJ2-1; 14 bases are shared with TRBD2. TRBV23-1 is filed as an ORF, its function uncertain. CDR3 length: 18 residues. The V and J ends lost 3 bases and 5 bases, in that order; junction bases with no gene match: 9. The CDR3 protein is CASSQHWGTSGRDNEQFF. CDR3 DNA: TGCGCCAGCAGTCAGCACTGGGGGACTAGCGGGAGAGACAATGAGCAGTTCTTC.

The chain combines TRBV11-2 with TRBJ2-3; 7 bases agree with TRBD2. The CDR3 runs 15 residues. CDR1 is SGHAT, CDR2 FQNNGV, per germline. The J segment lost 3 bases and the V segment lost 6 bases, leaving 9 bases of the junction unmatched. This chain's CDR3 is CASSYAWGGTDTQYF. In DNA form, the CDR3 reads TGTGCCAGCAGTTACGCCTGGGGAGGGACAGATACGCAGTATTTT. Complete variable domain (other parts from reference TRBV11-2 and TRBJ2-3): EAGVAQSPRYKIIEKRQSVAFWCNPISGHATLYWYQQILGQGPKLLIQFQNNGVVDDSQLPKDRFSAERLKGVDSTLKIQPAKLEDSAVYLCASSYAWGGTDTQYFGPGTRLTVL.

V and J are TRBV5-1 and TRBJ2-1; 12 bases are a match to TRBD2. The trim removed 7 bases at V and 7 bases at J, leaving 9 bases unmatched. CDR3 length: 15 residues. Germline V gives CDR1 SGHRS, CDR2 YFSETQ. The CDR3 DNA reads TGCGCCAGCCGACTACTAGCGGGAGGAATAAATGAGCAGTTCTTC. Translated: CASRLLAGGINEQFF. The whole variable domain, remainder taken from reference TRBV5-1 and TRBJ2-1, is KAGVTQTPRYLIKTRGQQVTLSCSPISGHRSVSWYQQTPGQGLQFLFEYFSETQRNKGNFPGRFSGRQFSNSRSEMNVSTLELGDSALYLCASRLLAGGINEQFFGPGTRLTVL.

V usage is TRBV4-1 and J usage is TRBJ1-5; D is unclear. Deletions cut 0 bases from V and 3 bases from J, with 3 bases between. Germline CDR1 MGHRA, CDR2 YSYEKL. This CDR3 is built from 13 residues. The CDR3 region has the DNA TGCGCCAGCAGCCAAGACAACAATCAGCCCCAGCATTTT. Protein product: CASSQDNNQPQHF.

CDR3 coding DNA: TGTGCCAGCAGTGCGGACAGGATATTGTACGAGCAGTACTTC. Translated, it gives CASSADRILYEQYF. The V and J genes are TRBV6-1 and TRBJ2-7; 7 bases map to TRBD1. Germline CDR1 MNHNS, CDR2 SASEGT. This CDR3 spans 14 amino acids. V dropped 4 bases and J dropped 4; count of bases not matched to a gene: 7.

The chain couples TRBV6-1 to TRBJ2-1, with TRBD2 identical over 8 bases. The CDR3 is 15 residues long. The germline CDR1 and CDR2 sequences are MNHNS and SASEGT. With 7 bases clipped from V and 1 base from J, the junction kept 6 bases outside the gene matches. CDR3 bases: TGTGCCAGCACCGTGACGGGGGGGTCCTACAATGAGCAGTTCTTC. Protein sequence: CASTVTGGSYNEQFF.

The gene calls are TRBV7-8 and TRBJ1-3; D is perhaps TRBD1 (6 bases). V lost 5 bases and J lost 4, with 15 bases in between. This CDR3 has 15 residues. From germline, CDR1 is SGHVS and CDR2 FQNEAQ. DNA for the CDR3: TGTGCCAGCAGCGGACCGGCAGGGGTCGGAAACACCATATATTTT. It codes for CASSGPAGVGNTIYF.

The J gene is TRBJ2-2, the V gene TRBV13; 9 bases map to TRBD2. The CDR3 is made up of 16 amino acids. From germline, CDR1 is PRHDT and CDR2 FYEKMQ (reference sequence). J gave up 3 bases and V 3 bases, and 5 bases lay outside the gene matches. The CDR3 DNA reads TGTGCCAGCAGCTTGGGAGCGGGAGGACACACCGGGGAGCTGTTTTTT. It encodes CASSLGAGGHTGELFF.

This rearrangement joins TRBV4-2 to TRBJ2-4; 9 bases are a match to TRBD2. Germline-derived CDR1 and CDR2 are LGHNA and YNFKEQ. This CDR3 region has 16 residues. Trimming at V came to 0 bases and at J to 5 bases, leaving 5 bases not matched to a gene. In DNA, the CDR3 is TGTGCCAGCAGCCAAGAGGGCGGGGGGGCAGAAAACATTCAGTACTTC. It is translated as CASSQEGGGAENIQYF.

This chain links TRBV6-5 with TRBJ2-7, with D possibly being TRBD1 (6 bases). V shed 6 bases and J shed 0 bases, with 6 bases lying between them. This CDR3 comprises 12 residues. Germline loops: CDR1 MNHEY, CDR2 SVGAGI. The CDR3 DNA follows: TGTGCCAGCAGGGACAGCTCCTACGAGCAGTACTTC. Encoded protein: CASRDSSYEQYF.

The rearrangement links TRBV19 to TRBJ2-7, with TRBD1 identical over 11 bases. V was pared by 5 bases and J by 3 bases, with 6 bases of the junction left unmatched. Germline V gives CDR1 LNHDA, CDR2 SQIVND (reference sequence). This CDR3 has 15 residues. CDR3 in DNA: TGTGCCAGTAGTGACCGGACAGGGGGCTTCTACGAGCAGTACTTC. It yields the protein CASSDRTGGFYEQYF.

This clone was detected once. The chain has TRBV2 and TRBJ1-4; 10 nucleotides align to TRBD1. Germline V CDR1 and CDR2: SNHLY, FYNNEI. CDR3 length: 18 amino acids. The V segment lost 5 bases and the J segment 3 bases; nucleotides outside the gene matches: 12. Here the CDR3 DNA reads TGTGCCAGCAGTTGGACAGGGGGATTTGTAGGGTCTAATGAAAAACTGTTTTTT. This encodes CASSWTGGFVGSNEKLFF.

As for this clone: The junction shows a germline mismatch at one end, possibly a read error. The rearrangement joins TRBV19 to TRBJ1-1; D not certain. Germline-derived CDR1 and CDR2 are LNHDA and SQIVND (reference sequence). The CDR3 spans 11 residues. The CDR3 is CASSTHLEAVF. DNA of the CDR3: TGTGCCAGTAGTACCCACTTAGAGGCGGTCTTT. The variable domain in full, with the rest retrieved from reference TRBV19 and TRBJ1-1, is DGGITQSPKYLFRKEGQNVTLSCEQNLNHDAMYWYRQDPGQGLRLIYYSQIVNDFQKGDIAEGYSVSREKKESFPLTVTSAQKNPTAFYLCASSTHLEAVFGQGTRLTVV.

The rearrangement uses TRBV2 and TRBJ1-1; TRBD1 matches 8 bases. The germline V gene has CDR1 SNHLY and CDR2 FYNNEI. Germline trimming cut 3 bases from V and 7 bases from J; bases unmatched to any gene: 4. The CDR3 is 13 amino acids. The CDR3 region has the DNA TGTGCCAGCAGTGACAGGGGGCTCGGTGAAGCTTTCTTT. It specifies CASSDRGLGEAFF.

The rearrangement uses TRBV11-2 and TRBJ1-2; 9 positions match TRBD1. The CDR3 spans 15 residues. Germline V lookup: CDR1 SGHAT, CDR2 FQNNGV. V was clipped by 0 bases and J by 4 bases; unmatched bases: 3. The CDR3: CASSLDLGQGYGYTF. CDR3 DNA sequence: TGTGCCAGCAGCTTAGATTTGGGACAGGGCTATGGCTACACCTTC.

V usage is TRBV7-3 and J usage is TRBJ2-4, with 7 nucleotides matching TRBD1. This CDR3 is built from 15 residues. The trim removed 2 bases at V and 5 bases at J, leaving 6 bases unmatched. The germline V gene encodes CDR1 SGHTA and CDR2 FQGTGA. The CDR3 here is CASSLWDSVENIQYF. The CDR3 DNA reads TGTGCCAGCAGCTTATGGGACAGTGTTGAAAACATTCAGTACTTC.

The gene calls are TRBV18 and TRBJ1-5, with unresolved D. The V end lost 6 bases, the J end lost 5 bases, and 11 bases lay between the germline ends. The CDR3 contains 13 residues. In germline, CDR1 is KGHSH, CDR2 LQKENI. The CDR3 loop reads CASSQIEDQPQHF. CDR3 bases: TGTGCCAGCTCCCAAATAGAGGATCAGCCCCAGCATTTT.

This chain uses TRBV5-1 with TRBJ1-1; D gene unclear. The CDR3 is 15 amino acids. With 0 bases removed from V and 1 base from J, the gap between germline ends came to 10 bases. Germline V gene sequence: CDR1 SGHRS, CDR2 YFSETQ. The CDR3 loop reads CASSLVGGPNTEAFF. Written as DNA, the CDR3 is TGCGCCAGCAGCTTGGTTGGCGGGCCGAACACTGAAGCTTTCTTT. Using reference TRBV5-1 and TRBJ1-1 for the parts outside the CDR3, the full variable domain is KAGVTQTPRYLIKTRGQQVTLSCSPISGHRSVSWYQQTPGQGLQFLFEYFSETQRNKGNFPGRFSGRQFSNSRSEMNVSTLELGDSALYLCASSLVGGPNTEAFFGQGTRLTVV.

This chain connects TRBV15 to TRBJ1-5; D remains ambiguous. Trimming left V 1 base short and J 7 bases short, with 11 bases between. CDR1 LNHNV and CDR2 YYDKDF come from the germline V gene (reference sequence). The CDR3 spans 14 residues. CDR3 nucleotide sequence: TGTGCCACCAGCAGAGGGATGGCGGGACAGCCCCAGCATTTT. It specifies CATSRGMAGQPQHF.

This clone was counted a few times. The chain recombines TRBV28 with TRBJ2-5, with a weak D call TRBD1 (7 bases). The length of the CDR3 is 16 residues. Germline V CDR1 and CDR2: MDHEN, SYDVKM. V was clipped by 3 bases and J by 11 bases, with 25 bases between them. CDR3 residues: CASSFSLRTGSREQYF. The CDR3 DNA sequence: TGTGCCAGCAGTTTCTCCCTACGGACAGGTTCTCGGGAGCAGTACTTC.

This chain uses TRBV28 with TRBJ2-5; D is possibly TRBD1 (6 bases). The J call is doubtful: the DNA matches TRBJ2-7 better. The CDR3 runs 15 residues. CDR1 and CDR2 (germline): MDHEN, SYDVKM. CDR3 DNA: TGTGCCAGCAGTTTCTCGGGACATATCTCCTACGAGCAGTACTTC. Its translation is CASSFSGHISYEQYF.